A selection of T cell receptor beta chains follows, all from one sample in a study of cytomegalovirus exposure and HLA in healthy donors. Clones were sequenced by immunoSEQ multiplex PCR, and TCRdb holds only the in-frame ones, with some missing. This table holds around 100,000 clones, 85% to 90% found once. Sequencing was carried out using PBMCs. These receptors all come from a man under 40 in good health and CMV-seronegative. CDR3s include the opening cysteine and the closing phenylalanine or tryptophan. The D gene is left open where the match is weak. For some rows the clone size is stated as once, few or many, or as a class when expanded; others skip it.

TGTGCTAGCAGCCGGGACAGCGTCGGCGAGCAGTACTTC,CASSRDSVGEQYF,TRBJ2-7,once,TRBV7-7,TRBD1
TGCGCCAGCAGCTTGGGGCTAGCGGGGCCCACAGATACGCAGTATTTT,CASSLGLAGPTDTQYF,TRBJ2-3,.,TRBV4-1,TRBD2
TGTGCCTGGACCGTATCCAACCGGGCACCCCTCCACTTT,CAWTVSNRAPLHF,TRBJ1-6,.,TRBV30,.
TGTGCCTGGGGGGGAGAGGACAGCCGGACGGTTGAGCAGTTCTTC,CAWGGEDSRTVEQFF,TRBJ2-1,.,TRBV30,.
TGTGCCAGCAGTGTAACGGGAGAGCCTTCGAATGAGCAGTTCTTC,CASSVTGEPSNEQFF,TRBJ2-1,.,TRBV6-6,.
TGTGCCAGCAGCCCGGGACTAGCGGGAGGGCCAGATACGCAGTATTTT,CASSPGLAGGPDTQYF,TRBJ2-3,.,TRBV7-9,TRBD2
TGTGCCACCAGCAGACAGGGAAGCTACGAGCAGTACTTC,CATSRQGSYEQYF,TRBJ2-7,.,TRBV15,.
TGTGCCAGCAGTACTTCCGGGACAGGGACCTACGAGCAGTACTTC,CASSTSGTGTYEQYF,TRBJ2-7,.,TRBV28,TRBD1
TGCAGCGTTGTCACAGGGTCCTACAATGAGCAGTTCTTC,CSVVTGSYNEQFF,TRBJ2-1,.,TRBV29-1,.
TGTGCCAGCAGCGCGGGACAGGTGAAGACCGGGGAGCTGTTTTTT,CASSAGQVKTGELFF,TRBJ2-2,.,TRBV7-3,TRBD1
TGTGCTAGCAGCGCCCGGGACAGGGGTAGTGAGCAGTTCTTC,CASSARDRGSEQFF,TRBJ2-1,.,TRBV7-7,TRBD1
TGCAGTGCCCCCATAGTTGCTGAAGCTTTCTTT,CSAPIVAEAFF,TRBJ1-1,few,TRBV20-1,.
TGTGCCAGTAGGGACAGGCGGCCCCCTGAAGCTTTCTTT,CASRDRRPPEAFF,TRBJ1-1,.,TRBV19,TRBD1
TGTGCCACCAGCAGAGACGGACAGATCACCGGGGAGCTGTTTTTT,CATSRDGQITGELFF,TRBJ2-2,.,TRBV15,.
TGTGCCAGCAGCCAAGATCTGTGGTGGGACAGGCTTAAATTT,CASSQDLWWDRLKF,TRBJ1-4,.,TRBV4-2,TRBD1
TGTGCCAGCAGCAAAACAGGGGAGGACTATGGCTACACCTTC,CASSKTGEDYGYTF,TRBJ1-2,.,TRBV5-4,TRBD1
TGTGCCAGTACGAGCTCCTACAATGAGCAGTTCTTC,CASTSSYNEQFF,TRBJ2-1,.,TRBV19,.
TGTGCCAGCTCCCAGGCCCAAAGGGGTGAGCAGTACTTC,CASSQAQRGEQYF,TRBJ2-7,.,TRBV19,.
TGTGCCAGCAGTTCAGGACTAGCGAACCCCTACGAGCAGTACTTC,CASSSGLANPYEQYF,TRBJ2-7,.,TRBV28,TRBD2
TGTGCCAGCAGCCCTAGACAGCTAAGCTACGAGCAGTACTTC,CASSPRQLSYEQYF,TRBJ2-7,.,TRBV14,.
TGTGCCAGCAGCCCTTGGACAGGGGCGAACACTGAAGCTTTCTTT,CASSPWTGANTEAFF,TRBJ1-1,few,TRBV7-9,TRBD1
TGCGCCAGCAGCTTCGGACTAGCGGGAGAAAATGAGCAGTTCTTC,CASSFGLAGENEQFF,TRBJ2-1,.,TRBV5-1,TRBD2
TGTGCCAGCTCACCAGAGGCGGGAGGGCCTTGGAATGAGCAGTTCTTC,CASSPEAGGPWNEQFF,TRBJ2-1,.,TRBV18,TRBD2